These 13 T cell receptor beta chains came from one sample sequenced in a study of immune evolution from preneoplasia to lung adenocarcinoma. Profiling relied on immunoSEQ multiplex PCR, and the TCRdb table lists in-frame clones only, not all of them. The sample has 9,500 to 15,000 clones, about 85% seen once. Specimen: FFPE tissue from an adenomatous hyperplasia lung lesion. Described subset: atypical adenomatous hyperplasia (AAH), lung preneoplasia. The receptors here all came from a person between 50 and 69 years old with lung adenocarcinoma.

The gene calls are TRBV30 and TRBJ2-5, with 7 bases lining up with TRBD2. Germline V lookup: CDR1 GTSNPN, CDR2 SVGIG (reference sequence). CDR3 length: 15 residues. Trimming at V came to 3 bases and at J to 5 bases, leaving 12 bases not matched to a gene. This CDR3 is CAWRGGRAGGETQYF. The CDR3 DNA reads TGTGCCTGGAGGGGGGGGAGGGCCGGAGGGGAGACCCAGTACTTC.

As DNA, the CDR3 is TGTGCCAGTAGTATTAGCGGGAGTACGACAGATACGCAGTATTTT. As protein: CASSISGSTTDTQYF. V usage is TRBV19 and J usage is TRBJ2-3; 9 nucleotides agree with TRBD2. This CDR3 region has 15 residues. The V and J ends lost 3 bases and 3 bases, in that order; junction bases with no gene match: 4. Per the germline V gene, CDR1 is LNHDA and CDR2 is SQIVND (reference sequence).

The V gene is TRBV7-8, the J gene TRBJ1-5; no clear D. The germline V gene encodes CDR1 SGHVS and CDR2 FQNEAQ. V lost 6 bases and J lost 1, with 10 bases in between. The CDR3 runs to 14 residues. CDR3 in DNA: TGTGCCAGCAGTTATACCGCGAGCAATCAGCCCCAGCATTTT. Amino acids: CASSYTASNQPQHF.

This clone was found once. V is TRBV10-2 and J is TRBJ2-2; the match to TRBD2 covers 13 bases. Losses at the gene ends were 5 bases for V and 4 bases for J; bases not matched to a gene: 1. Germline loops: CDR1 WSHSY, CDR2 SAAADI. The CDR3 totals 15 residues. The CDR3 nucleotides are TGCGCCAGCAGTCGGACTAGCGGGAGCACCGGGGAGCTGTTTTTT. This codes for CASSRTSGSTGELFF.

The J gene is TRBJ1-3, the V gene TRBV19; perhaps TRBD1 as D (6 bases). V was shortened by 4 bases and J by 0 bases, with 13 bases between the two germline ends. CDR1 is LNHDA and CDR2 is SQIVND in the germline V gene (reference sequence). This CDR3 is 16 amino acids long. CDR3 protein: CASSTRQTGSGNTIYF. In nucleotides, the CDR3 is TGTGCCAGTAGTACCCGACAGACAGGCTCTGGAAACACCATATATTTT.

This clone occurred a few times. This sample also contains other DNA sequences that code for the same CDR3. The rearrangement uses TRBV4-2 and TRBJ2-5, with TRBD2 matching 14 bases. The CDR3 totals 16 residues. J lost 4 bases, V lost 0 bases, and 1 base had no gene match. Germline CDR1 reads LGHNA; CDR2 reads YNFKEQ. The CDR3 loop reads CASSQDGTSGRETQYF. CDR3 DNA sequence: TGTGCCAGCAGCCAAGATGGGACTAGCGGGAGAGAGACCCAGTACTTC.

This rearrangement joins TRBV7-8 to TRBJ2-7, with 7 bases that match TRBD1. V trimming: 1 base; J trimming: 2 bases; junction bases outside the gene matches: 14. This CDR3 comprises 18 residues. Germline assignment: CDR1 SGHVS and CDR2 FQNEAQ. CDR3 nucleotides: TGTGCCAGCAGCTTAGTCATTCTACAGGGGAAGAGAGCCTACGAGCAGTACTTC. Encoded protein: CASSLVILQGKRAYEQYF.

The genes are TRBV9 and TRBJ1-1; 9 bases line up with TRBD1. The ends lost 3 bases at V and 2 bases at J; junction bases unmatched: 8. Germline CDR1 SGDLS, CDR2 YYNGEE. The CDR3 covers 16 residues. The CDR3: CASSEGRDRVNTEAFF. DNA of the CDR3: TGTGCCAGCAGCGAGGGGAGGGACAGGGTCAACACTGAAGCTTTCTTT.

V gene TRBV5-1 combines with J gene TRBJ2-7; 9 bases map to TRBD1. This CDR3 comprises 13 residues. Looked up from germline, CDR1 is SGHRS and CDR2 is YFSETQ. Losses at the gene ends were 7 bases for V and 2 bases for J; bases not matched to a gene: 4. The CDR3 nucleotides read TGCGCCAGCCGGGACAGGGAGACCTACGAGCAGTACTTC. Protein: CASRDRETYEQYF. Using reference TRBV5-1 and TRBJ2-7 for the parts outside the CDR3, the full variable domain is KAGVTQTPRYLIKTRGQQVTLSCSPISGHRSVSWYQQTPGQGLQFLFEYFSETQRNKGNFPGRFSGRQFSNSRSEMNVSTLELGDSALYLCASRDRETYEQYFGPGTRLTVT.

The J gene is TRBJ2-3, the V gene TRBV2, with TRBD1 matching 7 bases. Germline V CDR1 and CDR2: SNHLY, FYNNEI. The CDR3 loop spans 13 amino acids. J lost 5 bases, V lost 6 bases, and 5 bases had no gene match. CDR3: CASSLGTEDTQYF. The CDR3 coding sequence is TGTGCCAGCAGCCTGGGGACAGAAGATACGCAGTATTTT.

The chain links TRBV29-1 to TRBJ2-1; D may correspond to TRBD1 or TRBD2 (5 bases each). V dropped 6 bases and J dropped 0 bases, with 15 bases sitting between them. Germline lookup yields CDR1 SQVTM and CDR2 ANQGSEA. CDR3 length equals 15 residues. The CDR3 spells CSVQPGPSSYNEQFF. The CDR3 region has the DNA TGCAGCGTCCAACCGGGGCCCAGCTCCTACAATGAGCAGTTCTTC.

This clone was observed once. The chain combines TRBV11-2 with TRBJ1-1; D is uncertain. Germline loops: CDR1 SGHAT, CDR2 FQNNGV. Trimming cost V 7 bases and J 1 base, with 13 bases left between them. This CDR3 spans 14 amino acids. In DNA form, the CDR3 reads TGTGCCAGCACCCTACCAGGCGGGAACACTGAAGCTTTCTTT. Encoded protein: CASTLPGGNTEAFF.

The chain has TRBV9 and TRBJ2-5, with 8 bases that match TRBD2. Trimming took 4 bases from V and 4 from J; bases not matched to a gene: 15. The CDR3 runs to 17 residues. From germline, CDR1 is SGDLS and CDR2 YYNGEE. CDR3 DNA sequence: TGTGCCAGCAGCCTGAGTGGGGCGGGACTAGGCGGAGAGACCCAGTACTTC. It is translated as CASSLSGAGLGGETQYF. Full variable domain (remainder filled in from reference TRBV9 and TRBJ2-5): DSGVTQTPKHLITATGQRVTLRCSPRSGDLSVYWYQQSLDQGLQFLIQYYNGEERAKGNILERFSAQQFPDLHSELNLSSLELGDSALYFCASSLSGAGLGGETQYFGPGTRLLVL.